This T cell receptor beta chain emerged from a study of T cells after posttransplantation cyclophosphamide. The CDR3 runs 14 residues. Trimming shortened V by 3 bases and J by 3 bases, and 11 bases separated the two germline ends. Germline V lookup: CDR1 SGHAT, CDR2 FQNNGV. The data were produced by immunoSEQ multiplex PCR, yet TCRdb's version contains in-frame clones alone and is incomplete. Found here are tens of thousands of clones, 80% to 95% of them singletons; the top ten hold under 3%. This clone is a singleton in its sample. The antigen remains unidentified. Notes on the study in general: Later post-transplant blood repertoires were often dominated by donor CD8+ memory clones. Recipient CMV seropositivity and CMV reactivation strongly tracked TRB clonality.

The sample taken for sequencing was PBMCs. The TCR comes from a woman under 40 in good health and a related stem cell transplant donor. The rearrangement joins TRBV11-2 to TRBJ1-1, with D possibly matching TRBD1 (6 bases). CDR3 sequence: CASSLNRVDTEAFF. The CDR3 DNA sequence: TGTGCCAGCAGCTTGAACAGGGTGGACACTGAAGCTTTCTTT.